A selection of T cell receptor beta chains follows, all from one sample in a study of cytomegalovirus exposure and HLA in healthy donors. Some clones are missing from TCRdb's copy, which holds only in-frame ones; the method was immunoSEQ multiplex PCR. The sample lists over 150,000 clones; roughly 73% were seen once. The sequencing input was PBMCs. These receptors were collected from a male donor in good health and CMV-seronegative. Each CDR3 is given with its conserved first and last residue. D genes are given only for firm matches. Where a row states a size, it is once, few, many or the class of an expanded clone; other rows omit it.

j_gene	d_gene	abundance	v_gene	CDR3nt	CDR3aa
TRBJ2-6	TRBD1	-	TRBV6-1	TGTGCCAGCAGGACAGGGGGCTCTGGGGCCAACGTCCTGACTTTC	CASRTGGSGANVLTF
TRBJ2-2	TRBD2	once	TRBV5-1	TGCGCCAGCAGGATCTCGGGGGGGCCGAACACCGGGGAGCTGTTTTTT	CASRISGGPNTGELFF
TRBJ2-7	TRBD1	-	TRBV27	TGTGCCAGCAGTAAACAGGGGTACGAGCAGTACTTC	CASSKQGYEQYF
TRBJ2-5	-	-	TRBV5-1	TGCGCCAGCAGCTTGGGGTACAGGGCCGGAGAGACCCAGTACTTC	CASSLGYRAGETQYF
TRBJ2-5	TRBD1	-	TRBV9	TGTGCCAGCAGCGTAGAGGGACAGGGCCTCAGTGGGGAGACCCAGTACTTC	CASSVEGQGLSGETQYF
TRBJ2-5	TRBD1	-	TRBV2	TGTGCCAGCAGGGACAGGGCGCAAGAGACCCAGTACTTC	CASRDRAQETQYF
TRBJ2-7	TRBD1	-	TRBV5-1	TGCGCCAGCAGCGCGCGTCCGACAGGGATATACGAGCAGTACTTC	CASSARPTGIYEQYF
TRBJ2-5	TRBD2	-	TRBV19	TGTGCCAGTAGTATCCCCGCTAGCGGGATAGAGACCCAGTACTTC	CASSIPASGIETQYF
TRBJ1-5	TRBD1	-	TRBV7-9	TGTGCCAGCAGCTTAGGGGACAGGGGCACCAATCAGCCCCAGCATTTT	CASSLGDRGTNQPQHF
TRBJ2-7	TRBD2	-	TRBV7-6	TGTGCCAGCAGCGGACTAGCGGGAAACGAGCAGTACTTC	CASSGLAGNEQYF
TRBJ2-7	-	-	TRBV5-1	TGCGCCAGCAGCTTATATCTGGGCAGTACCTACGAGCAGTACTTC	CASSLYLGSTYEQYF
TRBJ1-4	TRBD1	few	TRBV6-1	TGTGCCGGGCAGGGGGCGTTACAGGAAAAACTGTTTTTT	CAGQGALQEKLFF
TRBJ1-1	-	-	TRBV7-3	TGTGCCAGCAGTTCACAGGGCTACACTGAAGCTTTCTTT	CASSSQGYTEAFF
TRBJ1-6	-	few	TRBV5-4	TGTGCCAGCAGCTTGGAGGCAGGGAATTCACCCCTCCACTTT	CASSLEAGNSPLHF
TRBJ2-3	TRBD2	-	TRBV4-1	TGCGCCAGCAGCCAAAAGGGTGGTGTGGGAGGGCGAAATAAAAGCACAGATACGCAGTATTTT	CASSQKGGVGGRNKSTDTQYF
TRBJ1-1	-	-	TRBV19	TGTGCCAGTAGTATCATAACAGCCGTTTATGACACTGAAGCTTTCTTT	CASSIITAVYDTEAFF
TRBJ1-1	TRBD1	once	TRBV19	TGTGCCAGTAGTATGGACAGGGGAATCACTGAAGCTTTCTTT	CASSMDRGITEAFF
TRBJ1-2	-	-	TRBV7-9	TGTGCCAGCAGCTTTGAGGGAAGCTACACCTTC	CASSFEGSYTF
TRBJ1-2	-	-	TRBV19	TGTGCCAGTAGCAATGACAGACGCTATGGCTACACCTTC	CASSNDRRYGYTF
TRBJ1-2	-	once	TRBV15	TGTGCCACCAGCACCACCCAGGTTCTAACAGGGAACTATGGCTACACCTTC	CATSTTQVLTGNYGYTF
TRBJ2-3	TRBD1	few	TRBV5-4	TGTGCCAGCAGCCTCGGGACAGGGATAGATACGCAGTATTTT	CASSLGTGIDTQYF
TRBJ2-2	TRBD1	-	TRBV5-1	TGCGCCAGCAGCCTGCGGACAGGGTCTGGGGAGCTGTTTTTT	CASSLRTGSGELFF
TRBJ2-3	-	-	TRBV7-2	TGTGCCAGCAGCTTAATCTCAGATACGCAGTATTTT	CASSLISDTQYF
TRBJ1-1	-	-	TRBV23-1	TGCGCCAGGAAGGGGGGGGATGAAGCTTTCTTT	CARKGGDEAFF
TRBJ2-1	-	-	TRBV7-6	TGTGCCAGCAGCTTAGGGACAGAGACCTACAATGAGCAGTTCTTC	CASSLGTETYNEQFF
TRBJ1-1	-	-	TRBV6-5	TGTGCCAGCAGTTACCGTGAGGGTTGGAACACTGAAGCTTTCTTT	CASSYREGWNTEAFF
TRBJ2-7	TRBD2	-	TRBV5-4	TGTGCCAGCAGCGTGGGACTAGCGGGCTTGACCTACGAGCAGTACTTC	CASSVGLAGLTYEQYF
TRBJ1-2	TRBD1	-	TRBV6-4	TGTGCCAGCAGTCAACAGGGGGGTGGCTACTATGGCTACACCTTC	CASSQQGGGYYGYTF
TRBJ2-7	-	once	TRBV21-1	-	CASSKVVAGGAPSYEQYF
TRBJ1-5	-	few	TRBV19	TGTGCCAGTAGTGTCGGGGGGGGTCAGCCCCAGCATTTT	CASSVGGGQPQHF
TRBJ1-1	-	few	TRBV29-1	TGCAGCGTTGATCATGTGGCAGGGAACACTGAAGCTTTCTTT	CSVDHVAGNTEAFF
TRBJ2-7	TRBD1	-	TRBV19	TGTGCCAGTAGTACTCCGGGACAGGGCAACGAGCAGTACTTC	CASSTPGQGNEQYF
TRBJ1-2	-	-	TRBV2	TGTGCCAGCAGTGAGTCTTGGGCAGCTTCTAACTATGGCTACACCTTC	CASSESWAASNYGYTF
TRBJ1-2	-	-	TRBV5-1	TGCGCCAGCAGCTTACAGATATATGGCTACACCTTC	CASSLQIYGYTF
TRBJ2-7	-	-	TRBV19	TGTGCCAGTAGTATAGGGACTTCGGGAGCTGTCGAGCAGTACTTC	CASSIGTSGAVEQYF
TRBJ1-2	TRBD1	-	TRBV10-3	TGTGCCATCAGTGAAGGACAGGGTCCGAGGGCCTATGGCTACACCTTC	CAISEGQGPRAYGYTF
TRBJ2-1	TRBD2	-	TRBV11-3	TGTGCCAGCAGCTTAGAGACTAGCGGGAGCTACAATGAGCAGTTCTTC	CASSLETSGSYNEQFF
TRBJ1-2	TRBD1	-	TRBV19	TGTGCCAGTAGTCCAACGACAGGGGTGAGGTATGGCTACACCTTC	CASSPTTGVRYGYTF
TRBJ1-1	-	-	TRBV5-6	TGTGCCAGCAGCTTCGGACAGACTGACCTCAATGAAGCTTTCTTT	CASSFGQTDLNEAFF
TRBJ1-5	TRBD1	once	TRBV19	TGTGCCAGTACCTCTGGACAGGGCAATCAGCCCCAGCATTTT	CASTSGQGNQPQHF
TRBJ2-7	TRBD1	few	TRBV18	TGTGCCAGCTCGGGACAGTCTCGCTCCTACGAGCAGTACTTC	CASSGQSRSYEQYF
TRBJ2-1	TRBD2	once	TRBV6-6	TGTGCCAGCAGTTATCGTGGGGGGGACCGGGGATTCGAGCAGTTCTTC	CASSYRGGDRGFEQFF
TRBJ2-7	TRBD1	-	TRBV5-1	TGCGCCAGCAGCTTTAATGGACAGGGGACCACGCAGCAGTACTTC	CASSFNGQGTTQQYF
TRBJ2-2	-	-	TRBV5-1	TGCGCCAGCAGCTTGGGAGTCCGTTTGGCGAACACCGGGGAGCTGTTTTTT	CASSLGVRLANTGELFF
TRBJ2-5	TRBD2	-	TRBV27	TGTGCCAGCAGTCCTAGCGGGGGGGCCGGGGGGGAGACCCAGTACTTC	CASSPSGGAGGETQYF
TRBJ2-7	TRBD1	few	TRBV27	TGTGCCAGCAGTCTAGGGGGACAGGGATCCTACGAGCAGTACTTC	CASSLGGQGSYEQYF
TRBJ2-2	-	-	TRBV10-3	TGTGCCATCAGTGACGAGTCTGGGGAGCTGTTTTTT	CAISDESGELFF
TRBJ2-3	TRBD2	-	TRBV18	TGTGCCAGCTCACAGACTAGCGGGGGTGGAGATACGCAGTATTTT	CASSQTSGGGDTQYF
TRBJ2-3	-	-	TRBV6-1	TGTGCCAGCAGTGGCGACCGGGCGGGGAGAGCAGATACGCAGTATTTT	CASSGDRAGRADTQYF
TRBJ2-5	TRBD1	-	TRBV6-1	TGTGCCAGCATCAGGACAGGGGGACGAGAGCAGTACTTC	CASIRTGGREQYF
TRBJ1-5	TRBD1	-	TRBV2	TGTGCCAGCAGTATACAGGGGGCGGTGGGTCAGCCCCAGCATTTT	CASSIQGAVGQPQHF
TRBJ2-7	-	-	TRBV10-3	TGTGCCATCACTCAGGGGGGCGAGCAGTACTTC	CAITQGGEQYF
TRBJ2-7	-	-	TRBV6-6	TGTGCCAGCAGTTACTCGGGCGGGGGCACTTACGAGCAGTACTTC	CASSYSGGGTYEQYF
TRBJ1-5	-	-	TRBV7-3	TGTGCCAGCAGCCCCAGTATCGATCAGCCCCAGCATTTT	CASSPSIDQPQHF